Below are 25 T cell receptor beta chains sequenced from a single sample in a study of cytomegalovirus exposure and HLA in healthy donors. PCR involved 60 Vbeta and 13 Jbeta primers. Profiled with immunoSEQ multiplex PCR; TCRdb holds only in-frame clones, not every one. The sample has 83,000 or so clones, under 80% seen once. The sequenced sample consisted of PBMCs. Source of these receptors: a man aged 25 to 40 in good health and CMV-seropositive.

V is TRBV20-1 and J is TRBJ2-7, with D tentatively TRBD1 (5 bases). The germline CDR1 and CDR2 sequences are DFQATT and SNEGSKA (reference sequence). V lost 4 bases and J 7 bases, leaving 11 bases between the germline ends. CDR3 length equals 11 residues. For the CDR3, the DNA is TGCAGTGCTAACAGGATGGGGGAGCAGTACTTC. This gives the protein CSANRMGEQYF.

V usage is TRBV19 and J usage is TRBJ1-2; perhaps TRBD1 as D (5 bases). The V and J ends lost 3 bases and 4 bases respectively, with 18 bases between them. The germline V gene encodes CDR1 LNHDA and CDR2 SQIVND (reference sequence). This CDR3 is 16 amino acids long. The CDR3 region is CASSISAGLDSYGYTF. The CDR3 region has the DNA TGTGCCAGTAGTATTTCGGCAGGGTTGGATTCCTATGGCTACACCTTC.

This sequence joins TRBV4-2 and TRBJ2-7; 9 nucleotides align to TRBD2. This CDR3 comprises 16 residues. The V and J ends lost 0 bases and 3 bases, in that order; junction bases with no gene match: 6. The germline V gene has CDR1 LGHNA and CDR2 YNFKEQ. The CDR3 region has the DNA TGTGCCAGCAGCCAAGATGCTAGCGGGACTCTCTACGAGCAGTACTTC. Its protein product is CASSQDASGTLYEQYF.

This chain joins TRBV5-6 and TRBJ2-5; 7 bases line up with TRBD1. Germline V gives CDR1 SGHDT, CDR2 YYEEEE. Trimming cost V 4 bases and J 5 bases; bases outside gene matches: 8. This CDR3 is built from 14 residues. The chain's CDR3 is CASSLPDRRETQYF. CDR3 coding DNA: TGTGCCAGCAGCCTACCGGACAGGAGGGAGACCCAGTACTTC.

V and J are TRBV4-3 and TRBJ2-7; 7 bases match TRBD1. CDR3 length equals 18 residues. Germline CDR1 and CDR2: LGHNA and YSLEER. Germline trimming cut 0 bases from V and 6 bases from J; bases unmatched to any gene: 17. CDR3 protein: CASSQDRPPDREKVEQYF. CDR3 bases: TGCGCCAGCAGCCAAGATCGGCCCCCAGACAGGGAGAAAGTCGAGCAGTACTTC.

The CDR3 loop reads CASSPAGPASYEQYF. DNA of the CDR3: TGTGCCAGCTCCCCTGCGGGGCCAGCCTCCTACGAGCAGTACTTC. This rearrangement joins TRBV18 to TRBJ2-7; a possible D gene is TRBD2 (6 bases). Trimming took 6 bases from V and 0 from J, leaving 15 bases between them. The CDR3 extends over 15 amino acids. Germline V gene data show CDR1 as KGHSH and CDR2 as LQKENI.

This clone was recorded a few times. The chain uses TRBV7-9 and TRBJ1-4; the D gene is possibly TRBD1 (5 bases). Trimming removed 3 bases at V and 14 bases at J, with 22 bases between. The CDR3 has 15 amino acids. CDR1 is SEHNR, CDR2 FQNEAQ, per germline (reference sequence). The CDR3 nucleotides are TGTGCCAGCAGCTTGGGGCACGGGGGACCCAGGGACCTGTTTTTT. It encodes CASSLGHGGPRDLFF.

The chain uses TRBV2 and TRBJ1-6; the D is unclear. The length of the CDR3 is 13 residues. Trimming left V 11 bases short and J 10 bases short, with 18 bases between. Germline V gene lookup returns CDR1 SNHLY and CDR2 FYNNEI. The CDR3 coding sequence is TGTGCCGGAGGTTGGAGGGTAGAATCACCCCTCCACTTT. Its translation is CAGGWRVESPLHF.

In this sample, this clone turned up a few times. The chain carries TRBV18 and TRBJ1-1; 9 positions match TRBD1. Germline CDR1 KGHSH, CDR2 LQKENI. The ends lost 3 bases at V and 3 bases at J; junction bases unmatched: 11. This CDR3 contains 17 residues. The CDR3 sequence is CASSPKRTGAADTEAFF. Written as DNA, the CDR3 is TGTGCCAGCTCACCCAAAAGGACAGGGGCGGCGGACACTGAAGCTTTCTTT.

The chain has TRBV10-3 and TRBJ1-4, with D unresolved. The V gene's germline CDR1 is ENHRY and CDR2 SYGVKD. Trimming removed 10 bases at V and 8 bases at J, with 17 bases between. CDR3 length: 13 amino acids. Here the CDR3 reads CATYSSEREKLFF. The CDR3 DNA reads as TGTGCCACTTACTCATCAGAGCGGGAAAAACTGTTTTTT.

This clone was detected only once. This chain's CDR3 is CASSVSSGQTYEQYF. CDR3 nucleotide sequence: TGTGCCAGCAGCGTAAGTTCGGGACAGACCTACGAGCAGTACTTC. The chain recombines TRBV9 with TRBJ2-7, with 7 bases lining up with TRBD1. This CDR3 has 15 amino acids. Per germline, CDR1 SGDLS and CDR2 YYNGEE. Trimming removed 1 base from V and 2 bases from J; junction bases left unmatched: 6.

V usage is TRBV4-1 and J usage is TRBJ1-1; no reliable D call. V dropped 0 bases and J dropped 1 base, with 6 bases sitting between them. The CDR3 is made up of 14 amino acids. Germline V CDR1 and CDR2: MGHRA, YSYEKL. The CDR3 sequence: CASSQEAGNTEAFF. The CDR3 coding sequence is TGCGCCAGCAGCCAAGAAGCGGGGAACACTGAAGCTTTCTTT.

As to this clone: One end of the junction varies from germline; a read error may be responsible. V usage is TRBV7-9 and J usage is TRBJ2-7; perhaps TRBD1 as D (5 bases). Germline CDR1 and CDR2: SEHNR and FQNEAQ (reference sequence). The CDR3 is made up of 15 amino acids. Written as DNA, the CDR3 is TGTTCCAGCAGCCCCGACAGTTTTTCTCCCTACGAGCAGTACTTC. Its protein is CSSSPDSFSPYEQYF.

The chain has TRBV7-9 and TRBJ2-5, with D tentatively TRBD2 (5 bases). The germline V and J ends were trimmed by 5 bases and 5 bases, with 9 bases remaining between them. Germline V CDR1 and CDR2: SEHNR, FQNEAQ (reference sequence). This CDR3 region has 12 residues. CDR3 sequence: CASSQRLETQYF. Written as DNA, the CDR3 is TGTGCCAGCAGCCAGCGGTTGGAGACCCAGTACTTC.

The gene calls are TRBV6-1 and TRBJ2-7; 11 bases agree with TRBD1. The CDR3 consists of 14 residues. The germline gives CDR1 MNHNS, CDR2 SASEGT. V was clipped by 5 bases and J by 2 bases; unmatched bases: 2. Here the CDR3 DNA reads TGTGCCAGCAGTACGGACAGGGGGCCCTACGAGCAGTACTTC. This gives the protein CASSTDRGPYEQYF.

CDR3 nucleotides: TGTGCCAGCAGCTTGGCGACAGGGCGGGAGACCCAGTACTTC. Its translation: CASSLATGRETQYF. The rearrangement links TRBV5-6 to TRBJ2-5; 7 positions match TRBD1. V trimming: 0 bases; J trimming: 5 bases; junction bases outside the gene matches: 4. Germline-derived CDR1 and CDR2 are SGHDT and YYEEEE. The CDR3 runs 14 residues.

The table lists this clone with a count of one. This chain uses TRBV5-1 with TRBJ2-2, with D possibly matching TRBD1 (6 bases). The CDR3 contains 14 residues. Germline CDR1 is SGHRS and CDR2 is YFSETQ. V was pared by 4 bases and J by 5 bases, with 12 bases between. The CDR3 DNA follows: TGCGCCAGCAGCCCCGCACAGGGAACCGGGGAGCTGTTTTTT. The encoded protein is CASSPAQGTGELFF.

V is TRBV9 and J is TRBJ1-1; D remains ambiguous. Germline V gene sequence: CDR1 SGDLS, CDR2 YYNGEE. The CDR3 is 15 residues long. V dropped 0 bases and J dropped 0 bases, with 9 bases sitting between them. This CDR3 reads CASSVGSRLNTEAFF. The DNA for the CDR3 is TGTGCCAGCAGCGTAGGCAGCAGGTTGAACACTGAAGCTTTCTTT.

The chain is built from TRBV19 and TRBJ1-1; no reliable D call. The CDR3 totals 15 residues. From germline, CDR1 is LNHDA and CDR2 SQIVND (reference sequence). V lost 6 bases and J lost 1, with 15 bases in between. The chain's CDR3 is CASRLDSRANTEAFF. The CDR3 nucleotides read TGTGCCAGTAGGTTGGACTCCCGAGCGAACACTGAAGCTTTCTTT.

This clone was found a few times. CDR3 DNA sequence: TGTGCCAGCATGTTGGGGGCCTGGGGGCGTCGGATCAGAAAGACAGATACGCAGTATTTT. Translated, it gives CASMLGAWGRRIRKTDTQYF. The chain is built from TRBV28 and TRBJ2-3; a weak D match, TRBD1 (6 bases). V lost 7 bases to trimming and J lost 3 bases, with 32 bases between them. This CDR3 contains 20 residues. CDR1 and CDR2 (germline): MDHEN, SYDVKM.

This clone came up once. Other nucleotide sequences from this sample produce the same CDR3. The V and J genes are TRBV2 and TRBJ2-7; 9 nucleotides line up with TRBD1. The J segment lost 6 bases and the V segment lost 3 bases, leaving 6 bases of the junction unmatched. The germline CDR1 and CDR2 sequences are SNHLY and FYNNEI. CDR3 length: 14 amino acids. CDR3 sequence: CASSDALDRGEQYF. Here the CDR3 DNA reads TGTGCCAGCAGTGACGCCCTGGACAGGGGCGAGCAGTACTTC.

The rearrangement joins TRBV11-3 to TRBJ2-2, with 10 bases that match TRBD1. With 5 bases clipped from V and 3 bases from J, the junction kept 9 bases outside the gene matches. CDR3 length equals 17 residues. Germline CDR1 and CDR2: SGHNT and YENEEA. The CDR3 DNA is TGTGCCAGCAGCCCCCATACCGGGACAGGGGACACCGGGGAGCTGTTTTTT. It yields the protein CASSPHTGTGDTGELFF.

The V gene is TRBV30, the J gene TRBJ1-5; tentative D call: TRBD1 (6 bases). V was shortened by 3 bases and J by 0 bases, with 9 bases between the two germline ends. CDR3 size: 14 residues. Looked up from germline, CDR1 is GTSNPN and CDR2 is SVGIG (reference sequence). CDR3 residues: CAWRTGNSNQPQHF. The CDR3 region has the DNA TGTGCCTGGAGGACAGGCAATAGCAATCAGCCCCAGCATTTT.

The V and J genes are TRBV10-2 and TRBJ2-1, with D maybe TRBD2 (7 bases). This CDR3 region has 14 residues. Germline V gives CDR1 WSHSY, CDR2 SAAADI. Trimming cost V 7 bases and J 9 bases, with 19 bases left between them. The chain's CDR3 is CASKLVGGASEQFF. As DNA, the CDR3 is TGCGCCAGCAAATTAGTGGGGGGGGCCAGTGAGCAGTTCTTC.

J is TRBJ1-2 and V is TRBV27; D is unresolved. This CDR3 comprises 15 residues. Trimming removed 2 bases from V and 8 bases from J, with 18 bases in between. CDR1 MNHEY and CDR2 SMNVEV come from the germline V gene (reference sequence). The CDR3: CASSLDDGAREGYTF. The CDR3 nucleotides are TGTGCCAGCAGTTTAGACGACGGAGCCCGGGAGGGCTACACCTTC.